Shown below are 27 T cell receptor beta chains from a single sample sequenced in a study of blood T cells in healthy people across ages. It was with a sample-barcoded 5' primer and a J-beta primer mix that a second PCR of roughly 7 to 12 cycles was run. TCRdb independently ran MiXCR on the 5' RACE reads; one entry per CDR3 protein. The data show some 1.5 million distinct CDR3 sequences, around 40% seen once. The sample consisted of blood. Receptors originate from a woman between 18 and 29 years old in good health.

This clonotype was observed a few times. The chain joins TRBV20-1 to TRBJ2-2, with D possibly being TRBD1 (5 bases). Trimming pared 0 bases from V and 5 bases from J, leaving 10 bases between. This CDR3 spans 14 amino acids. Germline V gene lookup returns CDR1 DFQATT and CDR2 SNEGSKA (reference sequence). The CDR3 bases are TGCAGTGCTAGAGAGGCCAGGGTTACCGGGGAGCTGTTTTTT. Amino acids: CSAREARVTGELFF.

This clonotype has a handful of counts. This chain connects TRBV20-1 to TRBJ2-7, with TRBD1 as a possible D gene (6 bases). Germline loops: CDR1 DFQATT, CDR2 SNEGSKA (reference sequence). V lost 5 bases and J 7 bases, leaving 21 bases between the germline ends. This CDR3 comprises 14 residues. The DNA of the CDR3 is TGCAGTGCTGAAACGGGACAACTTTACAATGAGCAGTACTTC. It codes for CSAETGQLYNEQYF.

This clonotype was counted only a few times. V is TRBV20-1 and J is TRBJ2-1; TRBD1 matches 7 bases. With the DNA end fitting TRBJ2-7 better, the J assignment may be wrong. The CDR3 loop spans 16 amino acids. The germline V gene has CDR1 DFQATT and CDR2 SNEGSKA (reference sequence). CDR3 in DNA: TGCAGTGCTAGAGACCCCCGAGGGGGCTCCTACAATGAGCAGTACTTC. Amino acids: CSARDPRGGSYNEQYF.

The chain joins TRBV7-2 to TRBJ2-2; D unclear. Germline CDR1 SGHTA, CDR2 FQGNSA. Trimming shortened V by 4 bases and J by 0 bases, and 6 bases separated the two germline ends. The CDR3 totals 14 residues. CDR3 bases: TGTGCCAGCAGCTGGCTCACGAACACCGGGGAGCTGTTTTTT. This codes for CASSWLTNTGELFF.

This chain connects TRBV7-2 to TRBJ1-2; D call uncertain. Trimming stripped 5 bases from V and 4 bases from J, with 20 bases between. Germline CDR1 reads SGHTA; CDR2 reads FQGNSA. The CDR3 covers 16 residues. CDR3 nucleotides: TGTGCCAGCAGCAAAGAGGTCTGGGCTCGTGGCTATGGCTACACCTTC. Translated: CASSKEVWARGYGYTF.

The chain employs TRBV4-3 and TRBJ2-7, with a tentative D call TRBD2 (5 bases). The CDR3 totals 13 residues. With 4 bases removed from V and 10 bases from J, the gap between germline ends came to 17 bases. Germline-derived CDR1 and CDR2 are LGHNA and YSLEER. CDR3 in DNA: TGCGCCAGCAGCCCCTCTAGTGGAGGCACCCAGTACTTC. This encodes CASSPSSGGTQYF.

This clonotype appeared once. This chain links TRBV4-2 with TRBJ2-5; D is possibly TRBD1 (6 bases). V was clipped by 1 base and J by 5 bases, with 14 bases between them. CDR3 length equals 15 residues. Germline lookup yields CDR1 LGHNA and CDR2 YNFKEQ. The CDR3 sequence is CASSQAVGTRETQYF. DNA of the CDR3: TGTGCCAGCAGCCAAGCGGTTGGGACACGGGAGACCCAGTACTTC.

CDR3 sequence: CASSSTWSSSYEQYF. The CDR3, as DNA: TGTGCCAGCAGCTCTACCTGGAGCTCCTCCTACGAGCAGTACTTC. The chain recombines TRBV7-9 with TRBJ2-7; D is unresolved. CDR3 length: 15 residues. In germline, CDR1 is SEHNR, CDR2 FQNEAQ (reference sequence). Trimming took off 4 bases at V and 0 bases at J, with 13 bases between the two ends.

This clonotype appeared a few times. V usage is TRBV5-1 and J usage is TRBJ1-2, with a possible D match to TRBD1 (6 bases). Per germline, CDR1 SGHRS and CDR2 YFSETQ. This CDR3 spans 15 amino acids. With 2 bases removed from V and 3 bases from J, the gap between germline ends came to 14 bases. The CDR3 loop is CASSFGGGPDYGYTF. The CDR3 DNA sequence: TGCGCCAGCAGCTTTGGTGGGGGCCCTGACTATGGCTACACCTTC.

This clonotype showed up just a few times. This rearrangement joins TRBV7-9 to TRBJ1-2; the match to TRBD1 covers 7 bases. The CDR3 is made up of 14 amino acids. The V and J ends lost 3 bases and 5 bases, in that order; junction bases with no gene match: 6. Germline V gene data show CDR1 as SEHNR and CDR2 as FQNEAQ (reference sequence). The DNA for the CDR3 is TGTGCCAGCAGCTTCTGGACAGGCCGGTATGGCTACACCTTC. Its protein product is CASSFWTGRYGYTF. Based on the CDR3 plus reference TRBV7-9 and TRBJ1-2, the full variable domain is DTGVSQNPRHKITKRGQNVTFRCDPISEHNRLYWYRQTLGQGPEFLTYFQNEAQLEKSRLLSDRFSAERPKGSFSTLEIQRTEQGDSAMYLCASSFWTGRYGYTFGSGTRLTVV.

The V gene is TRBV27, the J gene TRBJ1-2, with D possibly being TRBD1 (6 bases). Per germline, CDR1 MNHEY and CDR2 SMNVEV (reference sequence). The germline V and J ends were trimmed by 8 bases and 5 bases, with 15 bases remaining between them. The CDR3 spans 13 residues. For the CDR3, the DNA is TGTGCCAGCGGGGCAGGGGTTTATTATGGCTACACCTTC. Encoded protein: CASGAGVYYGYTF.

V and J are TRBV20-1 and TRBJ2-5, with 9 positions matching TRBD1. Germline V gene lookup returns CDR1 DFQATT and CDR2 SNEGSKA (reference sequence). Trimming cost V 4 bases and J 9 bases; bases outside gene matches: 6. The CDR3 runs 12 residues. The CDR3 reads CSATATGGSQYF. Here the CDR3 DNA reads TGCAGTGCTACCGCCACAGGGGGCTCCCAGTACTTC.

This clonotype was seen only a few times. V gene TRBV12-3 or TRBV12-4 combines with J gene TRBJ2-7; D uncertain. Trimming cost V 1 base and J 6 bases, with 10 bases left between them. This CDR3 comprises 13 residues. In DNA, the CDR3 is TGTGCCAGCAGTTTAGGTCCGAGTTCCGAGCAGTACTTC. Amino acid sequence: CASSLGPSSEQYF.

In its sample, this clonotype was seen once. The rearrangement uses TRBV28 and TRBJ2-3; a possible D gene is TRBD1 (6 bases). Trimming shortened V by 6 bases and J by 7 bases, and 20 bases separated the two germline ends. Germline-derived CDR1 and CDR2 are MDHEN and SYDVKM. This CDR3 is built from 15 residues. The CDR3 nucleotides read TGTGCCAGCAGAGCATCAGGGACACCTATATATACGCAGTATTTT. Protein product: CASRASGTPIYTQYF. Based on the CDR3 plus reference TRBV28 and TRBJ2-3, the full variable domain is DVKVTQSSRYLVKRTGEKVFLECVQDMDHENMFWYRQDPGLGLRLIYFSYDVKMKEKGDIPEGYSVSREKKERFSLILESASTNQTSMYLCASRASGTPIYTQYFGPGTRLTVL.

This clonotype has only a few counts. The gene calls are TRBV15 and TRBJ1-1; D remains unclear. Per the germline V gene, CDR1 is LNHNV and CDR2 is YYDKDF (reference sequence). Deletions cut 3 bases from V and 3 bases from J, with 17 bases between. This CDR3 has 16 residues. The CDR3 DNA reads TGTGCCACCAGCAGCGAGCACTTAATGGTGCACACTGAAGCTTTCTTT. Translating gives CATSSEHLMVHTEAFF.

The chain employs TRBV4-3 and TRBJ2-7; D may be TRBD2 (7 bases). This CDR3 has 16 amino acids. Trimming stripped 0 bases from V and 4 bases from J, with 16 bases between. The germline CDR1 and CDR2 sequences are LGHNA and YSLEER. The CDR3: CASSQDPSGTWYEQYF. DNA of the CDR3: TGCGCCAGCAGCCAAGACCCCAGCGGGACATGGTACGAGCAGTACTTC.

This clonotype came up once. The chain has TRBV29-1 and TRBJ2-1; TRBD2 agrees at 7 bases. There are 14 residues in the CDR3. The V gene's germline CDR1 is SQVTM and CDR2 ANQGSEA. Germline trimming cut 7 bases from V and 4 bases from J; bases unmatched to any gene: 10. The CDR3 is CSALASGAYNEQFF. The CDR3, as DNA: TGCAGCGCACTGGCCAGCGGGGCTTACAATGAGCAGTTCTTC.

The rearrangement uses TRBV27 and TRBJ1-5; D not resolved. CDR1 is MNHEY and CDR2 is SMNVEV in the germline V gene (reference sequence). Trimming stripped 5 bases from V and 7 bases from J, with 15 bases between. The CDR3 runs to 14 residues. CDR3 region: CASSPLAQDQPQHF. CDR3 bases: TGTGCCAGCAGTCCATTGGCCCAGGACCAGCCCCAGCATTTT.

This clonotype has a handful of counts. The gene calls are TRBV28 and TRBJ2-3; 10 positions match TRBD2. This CDR3 region has 16 residues. Unmatched junction bases numbered 5, after V lost 2 bases and J lost 3 bases. CDR1 is MDHEN and CDR2 is SYDVKM in the germline V gene. The CDR3 DNA is TGTGCCAGCAGTTTAAGGTCTAGCGGGAGTACAGATACGCAGTATTTT. This encodes CASSLRSSGSTDTQYF. The full variable domain, in which reference TRBV28 and TRBJ2-3 provide the parts outside the CDR3, is DVKVTQSSRYLVKRTGEKVFLECVQDMDHENMFWYRQDPGLGLRLIYFSYDVKMKEKGDIPEGYSVSREKKERFSLILESASTNQTSMYLCASSLRSSGSTDTQYFGPGTRLTVL.

The chain carries TRBV10-2 and TRBJ1-1; D uncertain. V was pared by 0 bases and J by 1 base, with 9 bases between. The germline V gene encodes CDR1 WSHSY and CDR2 SAAADI. This CDR3 has 15 amino acids. The CDR3 loop is CASSESPPRNTEAFF. The DNA of the CDR3 is TGCGCCAGCAGTGAGTCTCCACCGAGGAACACTGAAGCTTTCTTT.

Comments on this clonotype: Relative to the germline gene, one junction end is altered; a read error may explain this. This chain connects TRBV11-2 to TRBJ2-7, with TRBD2 matching 9 bases. From germline, CDR1 is SGHAT and CDR2 FQNNGV. This CDR3 region has 13 residues. The CDR3 nucleotides read TGTGTCAGCAGCGCGACTAGCGGCTACGAGCAGTACTTC. It translates to CVSSATSGYEQYF.

The chain uses TRBV14 and TRBJ2-7; no clear D. CDR3 length: 12 amino acids. Looked up from germline, CDR1 is SGHDN and CDR2 is FVKESK. V gave up 0 bases and J gave up 7 bases, with 7 bases separating them. The CDR3 DNA is TGTGCCAGCAGCCAAGATCGAAAAGAGCAGTACTTC. It specifies CASSQDRKEQYF.

The rearrangement links TRBV4-3 to TRBJ1-1; D gene unclear. V was pared by 0 bases and J by 3 bases, with 11 bases between. The germline CDR1 and CDR2 sequences are LGHNA and YSLEER. This CDR3 has 15 amino acids. This chain's CDR3 is CASSQDSSRDTEAFF. CDR3 coding DNA: TGCGCCAGCAGCCAAGATTCATCCCGGGACACTGAAGCTTTCTTT.

A word on this clonotype: One base away lies a much larger clone, so this may be a sequencing read error. V usage is TRBV4-1 and J usage is TRBJ2-7; 9 nucleotides line up with TRBD1. CDR1 is MGHRA and CDR2 is YSYEKL in the germline V gene. The CDR3 covers 15 residues. Unmatched junction bases numbered 8, after V lost 4 bases and J lost 4 bases. CDR3 nucleotides: TGCGCCAGCAGCCGATCCGGGACAGGGAGATACGAGCAGTACTTC. This translates into CASSRSGTGRYEQYF.

CDR3 loop: CASNSPTDTYNEQFF. The CDR3 DNA is TGTGCCAGCAACTCACCTACTGATACCTACAATGAGCAGTTCTTC. The V and J genes are TRBV5-6 and TRBJ2-1; D remains unclear. This CDR3 contains 15 residues. Deletions cut 6 bases from V and 2 bases from J, with 15 bases between. Germline V lookup: CDR1 SGHDT, CDR2 YYEEEE.

The chain is built from TRBV5-1 and TRBJ1-1; 9 nucleotides agree with TRBD1. CDR1 is SGHRS, CDR2 YFSETQ, per germline. The V gene end was trimmed by 0 bases and the J gene end by 4 bases; junction bases not matched to a gene: 10. This CDR3 has 17 residues. The CDR3 is CASSLASGQGTRTEAFF. In DNA form, the CDR3 reads TGCGCCAGCAGCTTGGCCAGCGGACAGGGGACCCGCACTGAAGCTTTCTTT.

This clonotype was detected only once. The V and J genes are TRBV6-5 and TRBJ1-2; D remains ambiguous. Germline V CDR1 and CDR2: MNHEY, SVGAGI. CDR3 size: 13 residues. V gave up 10 bases and J gave up 2 bases, with 14 bases separating them. The CDR3 DNA is TGTGCCACCAAACCATATAACAACTATGGCTACACCTTC. Its translation is CATKPYNNYGYTF.